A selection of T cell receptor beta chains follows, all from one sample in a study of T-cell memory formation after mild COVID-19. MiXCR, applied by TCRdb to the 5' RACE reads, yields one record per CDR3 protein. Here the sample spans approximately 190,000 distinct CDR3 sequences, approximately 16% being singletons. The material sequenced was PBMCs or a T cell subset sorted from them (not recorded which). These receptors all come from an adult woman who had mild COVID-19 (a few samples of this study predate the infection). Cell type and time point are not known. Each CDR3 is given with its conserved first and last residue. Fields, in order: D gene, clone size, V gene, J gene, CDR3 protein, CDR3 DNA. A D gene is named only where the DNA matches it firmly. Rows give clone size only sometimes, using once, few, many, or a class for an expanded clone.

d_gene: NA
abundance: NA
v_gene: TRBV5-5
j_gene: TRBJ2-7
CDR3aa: CASSPMASYEQYF
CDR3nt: TGTGCCAGCAGCCCCATGGCCTCCTACGAGCAGTACTTC

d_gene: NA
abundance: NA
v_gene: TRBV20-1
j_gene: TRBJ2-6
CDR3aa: CSARDPGRVGGANVLTF
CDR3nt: TGCAGTGCTAGAGATCCGGGTCGGGTTGGTGGGGCCAACGTCCTGACTTTC

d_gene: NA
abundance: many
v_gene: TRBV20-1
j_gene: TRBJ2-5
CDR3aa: CSARLGTFLEETQYF
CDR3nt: TGCAGTGCTAGACTAGGGACCTTCCTCGAAGAGACCCAGTACTTC

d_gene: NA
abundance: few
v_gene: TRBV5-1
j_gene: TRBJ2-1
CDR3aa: CASSLSPGASEQFF
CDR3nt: TGCGCCAGCAGCTTGAGTCCCGGGGCCAGTGAGCAGTTCTTC

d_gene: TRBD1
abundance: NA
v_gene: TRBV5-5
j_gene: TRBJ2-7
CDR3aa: CASSLGQGRYEQYF
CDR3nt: TGTGCCAGCAGCTTGGGACAGGGCAGGTACGAGCAGTACTTC

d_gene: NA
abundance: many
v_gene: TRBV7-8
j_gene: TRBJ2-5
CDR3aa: CASTRVSSGQQETQYF
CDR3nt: TGTGCCAGCACCCGCGTGTCATCGGGCCAACAAGAGACCCAGTACTTC

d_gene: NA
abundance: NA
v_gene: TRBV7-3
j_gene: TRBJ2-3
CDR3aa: CASSPAITDTQYF
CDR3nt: TGTGCCAGCAGCCCTGCGATCACAGATACGCAGTATTTT

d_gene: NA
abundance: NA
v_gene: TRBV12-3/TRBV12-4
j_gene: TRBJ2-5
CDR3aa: CASSHKKDTSKETQYF
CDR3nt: TGTGCCAGCAGTCATAAAAAGGACACTTCCAAAGAGACCCAGTACTTC

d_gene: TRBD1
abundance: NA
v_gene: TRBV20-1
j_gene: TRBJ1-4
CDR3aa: CSAQTDRGLEKLFF
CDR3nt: TGCAGTGCACAGACCGACAGGGGGCTAGAAAAACTGTTTTTT

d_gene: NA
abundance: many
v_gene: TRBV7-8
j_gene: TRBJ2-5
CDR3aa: CASSAGLARLETQYF
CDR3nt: TGTGCCAGCAGCGCGGGACTCGCCCGGTTGGAGACCCAGTACTTC

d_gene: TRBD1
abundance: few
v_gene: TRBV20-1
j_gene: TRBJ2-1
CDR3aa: CSARTGIGSYNEQFF
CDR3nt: TGCAGTGCACGGACAGGGATAGGCTCCTACAATGAGCAGTTCTTC

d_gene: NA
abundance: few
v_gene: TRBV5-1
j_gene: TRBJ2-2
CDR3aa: CASSLMPPGELSF
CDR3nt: TGCGCCAGCAGCTTGATGCCTCCCGGGGAGCTGTCTTTT

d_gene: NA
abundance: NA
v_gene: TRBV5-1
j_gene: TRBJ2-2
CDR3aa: CASSLAAAEVGELFF
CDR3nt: TGCGCCAGCAGCTTGGCGGCGGCGGAAGTAGGGGAGCTGTTTTTT

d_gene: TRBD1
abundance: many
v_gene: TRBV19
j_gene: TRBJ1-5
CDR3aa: CASSTDRGSTQPQHF
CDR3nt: TGTGCCAGTAGTACGGACAGGGGAAGTACTCAGCCCCAGCATTTT

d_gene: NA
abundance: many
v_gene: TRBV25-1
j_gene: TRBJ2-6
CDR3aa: CASSETPDRRVNVLTF
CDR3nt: TGTGCCAGCAGTGAAACCCCCGACAGGAGGGTCAACGTCCTGACTTTC

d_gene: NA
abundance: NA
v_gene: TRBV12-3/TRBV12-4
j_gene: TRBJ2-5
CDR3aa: CASCWDWQETQYF
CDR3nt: TGTGCCAGCTGCTGGGACTGGCAAGAGACCCAGTACTTC

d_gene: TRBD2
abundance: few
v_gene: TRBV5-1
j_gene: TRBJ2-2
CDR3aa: CASRSTSGSPGELFF
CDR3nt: TGCGCCAGCAGGTCTACTAGCGGGAGCCCCGGGGAGCTGTTTTTT

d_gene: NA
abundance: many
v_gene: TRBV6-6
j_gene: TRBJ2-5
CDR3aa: CASSQLGETQYF
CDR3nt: TGTGCCAGCAGCCAGTTAGGAGAGACCCAGTACTTC

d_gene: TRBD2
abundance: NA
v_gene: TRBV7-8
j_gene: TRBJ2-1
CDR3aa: CASSLSAGSNEQFF
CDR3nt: TGTGCCAGCAGCTTATCAGCGGGGTCCAATGAGCAGTTCTTC

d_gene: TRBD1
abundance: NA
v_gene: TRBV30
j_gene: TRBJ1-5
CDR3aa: CAWSLRQGSQPQHF
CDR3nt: TGTGCCTGGAGTCTTAGACAGGGAAGTCAGCCCCAGCATTTT

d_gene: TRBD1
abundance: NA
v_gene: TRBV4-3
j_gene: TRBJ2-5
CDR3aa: CASSPGTGRGEETQYF
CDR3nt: TGCGCCAGCAGCCCGGGGACAGGGAGGGGAGAGGAGACCCAGTACTTC

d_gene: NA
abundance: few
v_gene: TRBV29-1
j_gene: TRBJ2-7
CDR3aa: CSVGTYEQYF
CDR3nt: TGCAGCGTAGGGACGTACGAGCAGTACTTC

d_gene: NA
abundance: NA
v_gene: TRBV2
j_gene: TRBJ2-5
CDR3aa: CASSSGVQGGKETQYF
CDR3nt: TGTGCCAGCAGTTCTGGTGTACAGGGAGGAAAGGAGACCCAGTACTTC

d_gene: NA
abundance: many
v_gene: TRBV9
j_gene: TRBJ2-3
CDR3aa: CASSVGWAIGTQYF
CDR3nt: TGTGCCAGCAGCGTAGGGTGGGCGATCGGTACGCAGTATTTT

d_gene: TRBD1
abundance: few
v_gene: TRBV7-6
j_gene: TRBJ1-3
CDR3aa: CASSSDRAGSGNTIYF
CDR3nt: TGTGCCAGCAGCTCGGACAGGGCTGGCTCTGGAAACACCATATATTTT

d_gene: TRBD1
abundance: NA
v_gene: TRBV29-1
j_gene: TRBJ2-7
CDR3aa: CSVDGQGLGQYF
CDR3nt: TGCAGCGTTGATGGACAGGGGTTAGGGCAGTACTTC

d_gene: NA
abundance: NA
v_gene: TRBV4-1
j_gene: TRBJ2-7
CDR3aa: CASSLQQGLQYF
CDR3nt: TGCGCCAGCAGCCTCCAACAGGGTTTGCAGTACTTC

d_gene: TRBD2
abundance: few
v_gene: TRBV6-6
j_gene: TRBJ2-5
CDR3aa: CASTQTSGQETQYF
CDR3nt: TGTGCCAGCACTCAGACTAGCGGACAAGAGACCCAGTACTTC

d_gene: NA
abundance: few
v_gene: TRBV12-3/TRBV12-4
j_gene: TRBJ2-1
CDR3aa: CASSHGVLASYNEQFF
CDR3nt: TGTGCCAGCAGCCACGGGGTTTTAGCCTCCTACAATGAGCAGTTCTTC

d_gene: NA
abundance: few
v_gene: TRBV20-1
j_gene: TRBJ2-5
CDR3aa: CSARPGETQYF
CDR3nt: TGCAGTGCTAGGCCCGGGGAGACCCAGTACTTC

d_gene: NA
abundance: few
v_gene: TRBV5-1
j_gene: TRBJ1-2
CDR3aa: CASSSDSYGYTF
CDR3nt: TGCGCCAGCAGCTCCGACAGCTATGGCTACACCTTC

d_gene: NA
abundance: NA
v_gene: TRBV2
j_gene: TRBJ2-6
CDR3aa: CASSEASSGANVLTF
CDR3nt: TGTGCCAGCAGTGAAGCGTCCTCTGGGGCCAACGTCCTGACTTTC

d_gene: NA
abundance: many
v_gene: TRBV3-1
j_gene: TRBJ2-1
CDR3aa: CASSRMNEQFF
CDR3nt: TGTGCCAGCAGCCGCATGAATGAGCAGTTCTTC

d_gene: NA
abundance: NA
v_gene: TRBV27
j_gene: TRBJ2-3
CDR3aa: CASSLKRRGNTDTQYF
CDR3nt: TGTGCCAGCAGTTTAAAGCGGAGGGGGAACACAGATACGCAGTATTTT

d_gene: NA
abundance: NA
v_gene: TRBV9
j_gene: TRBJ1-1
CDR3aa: CASSVISGNTEAFF
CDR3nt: TGTGCCAGCAGCGTAATTAGTGGGAACACTGAAGCTTTCTTT

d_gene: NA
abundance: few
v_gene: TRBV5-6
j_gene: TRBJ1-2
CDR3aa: CASSLLGYGYTF
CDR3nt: TGTGCCAGCAGCTTGTTGGGCTATGGCTACACCTTC

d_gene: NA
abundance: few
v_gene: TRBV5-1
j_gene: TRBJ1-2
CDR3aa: CASSSREGLEGYTF
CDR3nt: TGCGCCAGCAGCTCCCGCGAGGGACTGGAAGGCTACACCTTC

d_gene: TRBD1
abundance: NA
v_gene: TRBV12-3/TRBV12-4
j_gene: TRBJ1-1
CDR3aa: CASSDRGGTEAFF
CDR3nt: TGTGCCAGCAGTGACAGGGGGGGGACTGAAGCTTTCTTT

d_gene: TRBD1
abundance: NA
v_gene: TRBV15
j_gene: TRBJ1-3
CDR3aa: CATSRGGTGLYSGNTIYF
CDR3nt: TGTGCCACCAGCAGAGGGGGGACAGGGCTATACTCTGGAAACACCATATATTTT

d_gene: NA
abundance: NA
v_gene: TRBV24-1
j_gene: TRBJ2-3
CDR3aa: CATSETAGAPTDTQYF
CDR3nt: TGTGCCACCAGTGAGACCGCAGGTGCGCCCACAGATACGCAGTATTTT

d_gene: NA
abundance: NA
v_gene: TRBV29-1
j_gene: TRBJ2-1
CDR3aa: CSALARTYNEQFF
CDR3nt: TGCAGCGCCCTAGCGAGGACCTACAATGAGCAGTTCTTC

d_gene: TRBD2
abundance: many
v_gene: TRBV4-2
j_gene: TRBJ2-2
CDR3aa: CASSQGDYNTGELFF
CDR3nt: TGTGCCAGCAGCCAGGGGGACTACAACACCGGGGAGCTGTTTTTT